These 21 T cell receptor beta chains share one sample of origin, sequenced in a study of OX40 agonist ivuxolimab in advanced cancers. Sequenced by immunoSEQ multiplex PCR; TCRdb stores in-frame clones only, minus some. The sample lists roughly 69,000 clones; roughly 89% were seen once. The sample was CD4+ or CD8+ T cells sorted from blood, taken in a trial of the OX40 agonist ivuxolimab. The receptors shown here come from an adult with an advanced solid tumor such as melanoma, head and neck, liver or kidney cancer.

V usage is TRBV4-1 and J usage is TRBJ2-5, with D possibly called TRBD1 or TRBD2 (5 bases each). Germline V gives CDR1 MGHRA, CDR2 YSYEKL. The CDR3 is 14 residues long. V was pared by 1 base and J by 1 base, with 7 bases between. The CDR3 DNA reads TGCGCCAGCAGCCAAGGGGGGATCCAAGAGACCCAGTACTTC. Its protein is CASSQGGIQETQYF.

The chain carries TRBV6-5 and TRBJ2-7; D is ambiguous. Between the trimmed V and J ends, which lost 8 bases and 6 bases, there was a span of 20 bases. In germline, CDR1 is MNHEY, CDR2 SVGAGI. This CDR3 has 14 amino acids. This CDR3 is CASRRGSQAIEQYF. As DNA, the CDR3 is TGTGCCAGCCGCCGTGGCAGCCAGGCGATCGAGCAGTACTTC.

The chain carries TRBV7-2 and TRBJ2-4, with a weak D call TRBD2 (5 bases). The V and J ends lost 5 bases and 0 bases respectively, with 17 bases between them. The length of the CDR3 is 17 residues. Germline CDR1 SGHTA, CDR2 FQGNSA. The DNA of the CDR3 is TGTGCCAGCAGCCCGCATGCGAGGCGGGTAGCCAAAAACATTCAGTACTTC. This translates into CASSPHARRVAKNIQYF. Together with reference TRBV7-2 and TRBJ2-4, the CDR3 gives the full variable domain: GAGVSQSPSNKVTEKGKDVELRCDPISGHTALYWYRQSLGQGLEFLIYFQGNSAPDKSGLPSDRFSAERTGGSVSTLTIQRTQQEDSAVYLCASSPHARRVAKNIQYFGAGTRLSVL.

CDR3 protein: CSVRAAGGPGEQYF. CDR3 DNA sequence: TGCAGCGTTCGAGCAGCGGGAGGGCCGGGTGAGCAGTACTTC. The gene calls are TRBV29-1 and TRBJ2-7; 10 nucleotides align to TRBD2. The V segment lost 5 bases and the J segment 7 bases; nucleotides outside the gene matches: 11. Germline CDR1 SQVTM, CDR2 ANQGSEA. The CDR3 spans 14 residues.

This clone was seen a single time. This rearrangement joins TRBV28 to TRBJ2-7, with TRBD2 matching 8 bases. This CDR3 has 14 amino acids. Germline values: CDR1 MDHEN, CDR2 SYDVKM. The J segment lost 5 bases and the V segment lost 4 bases, leaving 7 bases of the junction unmatched. Here the CDR3 reads CASSSSGGPHEQYF. The CDR3 DNA follows: TGTGCCAGCAGTTCGAGCGGGGGTCCGCACGAGCAGTACTTC.

The CDR3 sequence is CASGRGVYNEQFF. The CDR3 DNA follows: TGTGCCTCCGGACGGGGGGTCTACAATGAGCAGTTCTTC. This chain links TRBV19 with TRBJ2-1, with 7 bases identical to TRBD2. CDR1 is LNHDA, CDR2 SQIVND, per germline (reference sequence). V trimming: 11 bases; J trimming: 3 bases; junction bases outside the gene matches: 7. The CDR3 consists of 13 residues.

J is TRBJ1-1 and V is TRBV6-1, with D possibly matching TRBD1 (6 bases). Trimming shortened V by 10 bases and J by 4 bases, and 19 bases separated the two germline ends. CDR1 is MNHNS, CDR2 SASEGT, per germline. The CDR3 sequence is 14 residues long. The CDR3 bases are TGTGCCACCGCGGGACTCGGAGGGGGCACTGAAGCTTTCTTT. Its translation is CATAGLGGGTEAFF.

CDR3 residues: CAWARGGSFLGETQYF. CDR3 nucleotide sequence: TGTGCCTGGGCCCGGGGCGGTAGCTTTTTAGGGGAGACCCAGTACTTC. The rearrangement uses TRBV30 and TRBJ2-5; tentatively, D is TRBD1 or TRBD2 (5 bases each). Trimming shortened V by 5 bases and J by 5 bases, and 24 bases separated the two germline ends. The length of the CDR3 is 16 residues. Germline values: CDR1 GTSNPN, CDR2 SVGIG (reference sequence).

In its sample, this clone was seen once. This rearrangement joins TRBV14 to TRBJ2-1, with D maybe TRBD2 (6 bases). Per the germline V gene, CDR1 is SGHDN and CDR2 is FVKESK. The germline V and J ends were trimmed by 4 bases and 10 bases, with 11 bases remaining between them. The CDR3 is made up of 12 amino acids. The CDR3 DNA reads TGTGCCAGCAGCCCATTAAGCGGGGAGCAGTTCTTC. Its protein is CASSPLSGEQFF.

The chain joins TRBV19 to TRBJ2-7; TRBD1 or TRBD2 may be the D gene (5 bases each). CDR1 LNHDA and CDR2 SQIVND come from the germline V gene (reference sequence). The V end lost 4 bases, the J end lost 8 bases, and 15 bases lay between the germline ends. This CDR3 spans 13 amino acids. The CDR3 sequence is CASSTIEGKKQYF. In DNA, the CDR3 is TGTGCCAGTAGTACGATAGAGGGGAAGAAGCAGTACTTC.

This clone appeared a single time. The V call is TRBV12-5, the J call TRBJ2-4; 7 nucleotides agree with TRBD1. The CDR3 loop spans 16 amino acids. V was pared by 1 base and J by 6 bases, with 9 bases of the junction left unmatched. Per germline, CDR1 LGHNT and CDR2 FRNRAP. The CDR3 DNA sequence: TGTGCTAGTGGTTTGGCTAACAGGGGCCCGGGAAACATTCAGTACTTC. Translation: CASGLANRGPGNIQYF.

The chain's CDR3 is CASSYSGGRGREKLFF. CDR3 DNA: TGTGCCAGCAGTTACTCGGGGGGGCGAGGCCGGGAAAAACTGTTTTTT. This sequence joins TRBV6-5 and TRBJ1-4, with D perhaps TRBD1 (6 bases). This CDR3 comprises 16 residues. Germline loops: CDR1 MNHEY, CDR2 SVGAGI. The germline V and J ends were trimmed by 0 bases and 8 bases, with 16 bases remaining between them.

The CDR3, as DNA: TGCGCCAGCAGCCTGCTGGGGACAGTCGATGAGCAGTTCTTC. Translating it yields CASSLLGTVDEQFF. V usage is TRBV5-1 and J usage is TRBJ2-1, with 7 nucleotides matching TRBD1. CDR1 is SGHRS and CDR2 is YFSETQ in the germline V gene. With 4 bases clipped from V and 8 bases from J, the junction kept 9 bases outside the gene matches. The CDR3 sequence is 14 residues long.

The chain joins TRBV30 to TRBJ1-2; D ambiguous. The CDR3 has 14 amino acids. With 0 bases removed from V and 0 bases from J, the gap between germline ends came to 8 bases. Germline CDR1 reads GTSNPN; CDR2 reads SVGIG (reference sequence). The CDR3 nucleotides read TGTGCCTGGAGTGTAAGAGGCGCTAACTATGGCTACACCTTC. Protein product: CAWSVRGANYGYTF.

The genes are TRBV7-9 and TRBJ1-4; D might be TRBD1 (6 bases). The CDR3 is 17 amino acids. Deletions cut 3 bases from V and 0 bases from J, with 14 bases between. The germline gives CDR1 SEHNR, CDR2 FQNEAQ (reference sequence). The CDR3, as DNA: TGTGCCAGCAGCTTCCGAGGACAGCTTGCAACTAATGAAAAACTGTTTTTT. Translation: CASSFRGQLATNEKLFF.

The gene calls are TRBV6-4 and TRBJ2-3; D is perhaps TRBD1 (6 bases). CDR3 length: 15 residues. V was shortened by 2 bases and J by 1 base, with 10 bases between the two germline ends. Germline CDR1 reads MRHNA; CDR2 reads SNTAGT. The CDR3 sequence is CASSDGQGRTDTQYF. The CDR3 DNA reads TGTGCCAGCAGTGACGGCCAGGGGCGCACAGATACGCAGTATTTT.

CDR3 sequence (DNA): TGTGCCAGCAGCTTAGGACAGGTTAATGAAAAACTGTTTTTT. This translates into CASSLGQVNEKLFF. The gene calls are TRBV7-9 and TRBJ1-4, with D possibly TRBD1 on 6 matching bases. The germline gives CDR1 SEHNR, CDR2 FQNEAQ (reference sequence). The CDR3 is made up of 14 amino acids. V was pared by 1 base and J by 4 bases, with 7 bases between.

The rearrangement joins TRBV10-3 to TRBJ2-1; 8 bases agree with TRBD1. CDR3 length: 15 residues. The V segment lost 6 bases and the J segment 6 bases; nucleotides outside the gene matches: 10. The germline CDR1 and CDR2 sequences are ENHRY and SYGVKD. Written as DNA, the CDR3 is TGTGCCATCAGGAGGACAGGGCAATTCGGCAATGAGCAGTTCTTC. This translates into CAIRRTGQFGNEQFF.

The V and J genes are TRBV6-6 and TRBJ2-7; TRBD1 agrees at 9 bases. The CDR3 sequence is 13 residues long. The V gene's germline CDR1 is MNHNY and CDR2 SVGAGI (reference sequence). Losses at the gene ends were 8 bases for V and 6 bases for J; bases not matched to a gene: 8. The DNA for the CDR3 is TGTGCCAGCGACCGCGGGACAGGGCGCGAGCAGTACTTC. Encoded protein: CASDRGTGREQYF.

The V gene is TRBV7-9, the J gene TRBJ2-5, with D maybe TRBD1 (5 bases). The V gene lost 2 bases and the J gene lost 4 bases, with 11 bases spanning the gap. Germline assignment: CDR1 SEHNR and CDR2 FQNEAQ (reference sequence). The CDR3 totals 14 residues. The chain's CDR3 is CASSLTWGVETQYF. The DNA of the CDR3 is TGTGCCAGCAGCTTAACATGGGGCGTAGAGACCCAGTACTTC.

The rearrangement links TRBV29-1 to TRBJ1-6; D is undetermined. Germline V gene sequence: CDR1 SQVTM, CDR2 ANQGSEA. The CDR3 loop spans 13 amino acids. The V end was cut by 0 bases, the J end by 5 bases, with 5 bases between. CDR3: CSVEDGDNSPLHF. The CDR3 region has the DNA TGCAGCGTTGAAGATGGGGATAATTCACCCCTCCACTTT.